The T cell receptor (beta chain) described here comes from a study of response to subunit inactivated influenza vaccine (dated by TCRdb to the late 2010s). Regarding the study in general: To follow how T cells responded to a trivalent subunit inactivated influenza vaccine, the researchers relied on deep quantitative profiling of the T cell receptor repertoire. Overall study results and their limits: It was suggested by the authors that each seasonal influenza vaccination may recruit only a limited number of new T cells.

Library prep was done by RT-PCR. Sequencing took place on an Illumina HiSeq 2500. TCRdb reanalyzed the raw reads on its own, using fastp at Q25 for trimming and MiXCR for clone calling, and kept in-frame beta chains. Each entry merges the rows of one CDR3 protein and shows their most common DNA and genes. The sample includes about 650,000 distinct CDR3 sequences, with around 13% observed a single time. Roughly 7.6% of the sample is held by the ten biggest clonotypes. V and J lose 4 bases and 2 bases, and a span of 18 bases separates them. In the germline V gene, CDR1 corresponds to LGHNA and CDR2 to YNFKEQ. The cysteine opens and the phenylalanine closes a CDR3 of 16 amino acids. Only the CDR3 DNA stays, 48 bases, in frame from base 1. About this clonotype: Its antigen has not been determined. Per-base qualities were not stored, and no clone one base away is much larger.

This TCR was sampled from a man aged 45-65 years who received an inactivated influenza vaccine. Donor details come from another sample of the same person, matched by shared clones. The chain is made from TRBV4-2 and TRBJ2-7, with the D gene too uncertain to name. The specimen comprised PBMCs from blood, sampled 14 to 15 days before vaccination. The nucleotide sequence is TGTGCCAGCAGCCCCTCGACAATTGCCCCTACCTACGAGCAGTACTTC. Its translation is CASSPSTIAPTYEQYF.